This T cell receptor beta chain was sequenced in a study of T cells in localized non-small cell lung cancer (dated by TCRdb to the early 2020s). For context, the study as a whole: The study examined T cell repertoires in hundreds of patients with early-stage NSCLC and compared tumors with uninvolved tumor-adjacent lungs. The cohort was made up of 200 to 250 treatment-naive NSCLC patients whose localized lung tumors had been resected. The mean age of the NSCLC patients was under 70 years, with 120 to 150 men and 107 women. Summary of the overall study and its limitations: Because the study design was exploratory, TCR variables were selected using unadjusted p-values without false-discovery rate correction. Uninvolved tumor-adjacent lung showed the highest T cell clonality, higher than tumor, which suggests more focused antigenic responses in the uninvolved tumor-adjacent lung. Longer overall survival was associated with higher blood T cell density, whereas shorter survival was associated with higher adjacent-lung clonality. Because multi-region tumor sequencing was not performed, intratumor heterogeneity could not be ruled out. A median of roughly 60 of the top 100 tumor clones turned up in the paired uninvolved adjacent lung, and 28 of those clones also ranked among the top 100 of that same adjacent lung.

At diagnosis, tumor, uninvolved tumor-adjacent lung and peripheral blood were collected and then preserved as a mix of FFPE and fresh-frozen material. For TCR repertoire profiling, blood samples were analyzed as peripheral blood mononuclear cells. TCR beta CDR3 regions were sequenced from DNA using the immunoSEQ Assay. As for the original processing: T cell density was computed as TCR beta template counts normalized to usable DNA estimated by amplifying housekeeping genes. The preseqR package was used to estimate richness by extrapolating to 400,000 templates for PBMC samples and to 120,000 templates for tissue samples. Clonality was taken to be one minus Pielou's evenness. Tissue-enriched TCRs were identified through differential abundance testing performed on productive amino-acid clonotypes, with a minimum total count of 5 and an alpha of 0.1. The Jaccard Index and the Morisita Overlap Index were used to measure how much the repertoires overlapped between compartments. GLIPH clustered TCR beta CDR3s with public tetramer-defined viral CDR3s; viral motifs required at least three viral sequences plus V-gene enrichment. The table comes from immuneACCESS by way of TCRdb, which keeps in-frame sequences with V and J called. Part of the clones is missing from these tables; in studies checked, under half for an unresolved V gene and the rest for unknown reasons. V, J and clone size are those of that table, while D and trimming were read from the DNA. This sample lists tens of thousands of clones; 85% to 90% were detected once. The top ten clonotypes cover around 2.5% of the sample.

V trim: 5 bases; J trim: 2 bases; unmatched bases: 9. Taken from cysteine to phenylalanine, the CDR3 has 16 residues. Only CDR3 DNA remains: 48 bases, in frame from the first base. Sequences SEHNR (CDR1) and FQNEAQ (CDR2) are obtained from the germline V gene (reference sequence). This clone was observed a few times. Its specific antigen is unknown. Qualities for individual bases were not recorded, and no much larger clone is one base off. The source of this sequence is a female donor at least 60 years old with stage I squamous cell lung carcinoma. The chain joins TRBV7-9 to TRBJ2-7, and 10 junctional nucleotides match TRBD2. The material was peripheral blood, obtained before any cancer treatment. The nucleotides are TGTGCCAGCAGCCATATCCCGGGACTAGCGACCTACGAGCAGTACTTC. Its amino acids are CASSHIPGLATYEQYF.